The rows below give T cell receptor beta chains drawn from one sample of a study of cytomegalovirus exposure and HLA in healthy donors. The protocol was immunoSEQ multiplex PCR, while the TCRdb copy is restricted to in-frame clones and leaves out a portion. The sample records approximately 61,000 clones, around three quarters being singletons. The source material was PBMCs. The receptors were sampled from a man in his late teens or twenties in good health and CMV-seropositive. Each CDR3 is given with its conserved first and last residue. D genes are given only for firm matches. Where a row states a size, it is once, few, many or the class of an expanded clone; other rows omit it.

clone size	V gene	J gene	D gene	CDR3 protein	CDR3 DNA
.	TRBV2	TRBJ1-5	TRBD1	CASGQGPNQPQHF	TGTGCCAGTGGACAGGGGCCCAATCAGCCCCAGCATTTT
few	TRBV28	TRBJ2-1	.	CASRRGYNEQFF	TGTGCCAGCAGGAGGGGGTACAATGAGCAGTTCTTC
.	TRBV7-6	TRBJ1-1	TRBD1	CASSPTGDTEAFF	TGTGCCAGCAGCCCTACAGGGGACACTGAAGCTTTCTTT
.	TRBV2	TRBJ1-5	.	CASSSVTVNQPQHF	TGTGCCAGCAGTTCGGTAACCGTTAATCAGCCCCAGCATTTT
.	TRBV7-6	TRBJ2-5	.	CASSLGAQGQETQYF	TGTGCCAGCAGCTTAGGGGCACAGGGACAAGAGACCCAGTACTTC
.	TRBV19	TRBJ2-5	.	CATTEGETQYF	TGTGCCACCACCGAGGGCGAGACCCAGTACTTC
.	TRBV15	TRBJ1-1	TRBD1	CATSRALGTGAGAFF	TGTGCCACCAGCAGAGCGCTCGGGACAGGGGCCGGAGCTTTCTTT
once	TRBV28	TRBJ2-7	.	CASNAADYEQYF	TGTGCCAGCAATGCGGCCGACTACGAGCAGTACTTC
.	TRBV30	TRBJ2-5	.	CAWNQAGEETQYF	TGTGCCTGGAATCAGGCAGGGGAGGAGACCCAGTACTTC
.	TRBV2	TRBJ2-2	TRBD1	CASNPDRESGELFF	TGTGCCAGCAACCCTGACAGGGAATCCGGGGAGCTGTTTTTT
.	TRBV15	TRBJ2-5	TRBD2	CATSGRDLRQETQYF	TGTGCCACTAGCGGGAGGGATTTGCGCCAAGAGACCCAGTACTTC
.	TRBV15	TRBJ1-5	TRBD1	CATSRSGTGGANDPQHF	TGTGCCACCAGCCGTTCCGGGACAGGGGGCGCAAATGACCCCCAGCATTTT
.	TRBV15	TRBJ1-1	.	CATRSAGSGTEAFF	TGTGCCACAAGAAGTGCGGGGTCGGGGACTGAAGCTTTCTTT
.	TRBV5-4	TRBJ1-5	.	CASSLGDQPQHF	TGTGCCAGCAGTCTCGGGGATCAGCCCCAGCATTTT
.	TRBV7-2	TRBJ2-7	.	CASSLAGAFYEQYF	TGTGCCAGCAGCTTAGCGGGAGCCTTCTACGAGCAGTACTTC
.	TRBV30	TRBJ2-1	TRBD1	CAWSLPPGQGNYNEQFF	TGTGCCTGGAGCCTCCCCCCGGGACAGGGGAACTACAATGAGCAGTTCTTC
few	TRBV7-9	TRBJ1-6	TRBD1	CASSQRQGDSPLHF	TGTGCCAGCAGCCAGAGACAGGGTGATTCACCCCTCCACTTT
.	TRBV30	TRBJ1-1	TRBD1	CAYDRDAEAFF	TGTGCCTACGACAGGGACGCTGAAGCTTTCTTT
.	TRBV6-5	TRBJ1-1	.	CASSYSLLKNTEAFF	TGTGCCAGCAGTTACTCGTTACTCAAGAACACTGAAGCTTTCTTT
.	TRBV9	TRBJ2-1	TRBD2	CASSATSGGYNEQFF	TGTGCCAGCAGCGCCACTAGCGGAGGTTACAATGAGCAGTTCTTC
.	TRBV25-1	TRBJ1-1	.	CASSELGREAFF	TGTGCCAGCAGTGAATTGGGGCGGGAAGCTTTCTTT
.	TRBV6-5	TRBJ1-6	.	CASSYGGQPPLHF	TGTGCCAGCAGTTACGGCGGACAACCGCCCCTCCACTTT
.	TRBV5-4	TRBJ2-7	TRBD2	CASSPGLAGGYEQYF	TGTGCCAGCAGCCCGGGACTAGCGGGGGGCTACGAGCAGTACTTC
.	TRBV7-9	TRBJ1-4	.	CASSPPGVGNEKLFF	TGTGCCAGCAGCCCGCCAGGGGTGGGGAATGAAAAACTGTTTTTT
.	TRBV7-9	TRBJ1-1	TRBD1	CASSHGTADTEAFF	TGTGCCAGCAGCCACGGGACAGCTGACACTGAAGCTTTCTTT
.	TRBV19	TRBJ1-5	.	CASRGGAGQPQHF	TGTGCCAGCCGAGGGGGGGCTGGACAGCCCCAGCATTTT